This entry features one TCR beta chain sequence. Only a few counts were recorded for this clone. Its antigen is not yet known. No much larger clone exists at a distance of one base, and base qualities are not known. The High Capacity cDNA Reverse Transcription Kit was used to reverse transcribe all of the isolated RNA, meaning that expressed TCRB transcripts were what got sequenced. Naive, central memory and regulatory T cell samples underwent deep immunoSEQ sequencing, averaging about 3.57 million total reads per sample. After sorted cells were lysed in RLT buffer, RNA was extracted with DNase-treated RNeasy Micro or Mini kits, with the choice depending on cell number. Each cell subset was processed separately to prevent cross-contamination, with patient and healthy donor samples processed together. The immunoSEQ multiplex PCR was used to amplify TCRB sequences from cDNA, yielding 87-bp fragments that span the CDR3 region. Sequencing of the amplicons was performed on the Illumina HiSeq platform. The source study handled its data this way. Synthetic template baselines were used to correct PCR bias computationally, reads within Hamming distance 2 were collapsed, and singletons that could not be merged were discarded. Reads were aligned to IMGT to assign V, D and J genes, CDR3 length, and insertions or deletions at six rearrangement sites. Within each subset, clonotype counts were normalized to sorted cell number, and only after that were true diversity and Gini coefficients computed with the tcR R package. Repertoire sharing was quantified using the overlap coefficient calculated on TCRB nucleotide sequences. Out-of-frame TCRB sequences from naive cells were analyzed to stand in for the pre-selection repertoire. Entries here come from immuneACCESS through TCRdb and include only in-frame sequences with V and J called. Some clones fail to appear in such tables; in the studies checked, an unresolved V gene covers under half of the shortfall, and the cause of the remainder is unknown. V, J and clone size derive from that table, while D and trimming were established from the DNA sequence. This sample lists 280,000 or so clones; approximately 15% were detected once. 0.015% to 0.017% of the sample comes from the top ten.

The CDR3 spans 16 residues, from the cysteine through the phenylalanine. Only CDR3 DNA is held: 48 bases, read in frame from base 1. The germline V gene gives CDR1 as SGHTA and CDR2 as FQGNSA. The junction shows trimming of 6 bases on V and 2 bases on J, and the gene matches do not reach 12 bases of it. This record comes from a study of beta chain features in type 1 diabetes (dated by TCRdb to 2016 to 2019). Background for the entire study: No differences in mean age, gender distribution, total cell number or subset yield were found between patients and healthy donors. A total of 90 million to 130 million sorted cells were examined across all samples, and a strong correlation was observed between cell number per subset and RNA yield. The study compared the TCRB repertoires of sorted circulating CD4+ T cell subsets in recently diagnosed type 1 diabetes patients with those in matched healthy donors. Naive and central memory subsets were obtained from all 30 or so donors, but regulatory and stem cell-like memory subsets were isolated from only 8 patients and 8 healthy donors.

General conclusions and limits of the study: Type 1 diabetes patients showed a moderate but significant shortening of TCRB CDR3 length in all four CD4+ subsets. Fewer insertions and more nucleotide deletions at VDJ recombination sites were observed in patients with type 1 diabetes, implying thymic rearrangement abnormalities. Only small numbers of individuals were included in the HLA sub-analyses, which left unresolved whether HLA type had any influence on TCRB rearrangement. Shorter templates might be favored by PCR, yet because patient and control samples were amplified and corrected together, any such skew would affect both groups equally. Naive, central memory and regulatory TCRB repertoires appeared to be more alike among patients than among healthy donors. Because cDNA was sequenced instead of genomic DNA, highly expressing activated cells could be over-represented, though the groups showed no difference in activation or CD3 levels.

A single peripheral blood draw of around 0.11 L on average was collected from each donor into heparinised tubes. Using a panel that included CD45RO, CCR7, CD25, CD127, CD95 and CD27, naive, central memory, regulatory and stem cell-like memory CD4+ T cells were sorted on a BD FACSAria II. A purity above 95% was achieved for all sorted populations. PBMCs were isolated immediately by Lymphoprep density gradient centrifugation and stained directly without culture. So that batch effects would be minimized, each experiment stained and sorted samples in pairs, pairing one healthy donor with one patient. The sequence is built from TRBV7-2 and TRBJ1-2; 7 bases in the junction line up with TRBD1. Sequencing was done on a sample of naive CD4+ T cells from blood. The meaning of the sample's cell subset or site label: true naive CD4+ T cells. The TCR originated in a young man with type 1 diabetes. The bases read TGTGCCAGCAGTGCCGGACAGGCGCACCTAAACTATGGCTACACCTTC. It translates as CASSAGQAHLNYGYTF.